This TCR beta chain is drawn from a study of blood T cell repertoires in COVID-19. Study as a whole: Sources were T cells, B-cell-depleted T cells, or PBMCs; the material itself was cDNA or gDNA.

The germline V gene encodes CDR1 SGHDT and CDR2 YYEEEE. With 0 bases removed from V and 8 bases from J, the gap between germline ends came to 9 bases. The CDR3 is 13 residues long. Profiled with immunoSEQ multiplex PCR; TCRdb holds only in-frame clones, not every one. The sample has roughly 80,000 clones; approximately 86% are singletons. The receptor's source is a woman aged 55-75 years with acute or convalescent COVID-19. The chain employs TRBV5-6 and TRBJ2-1, with D tentatively TRBD1 (5 bases). Sequences were obtained from peripheral blood. The CDR3 DNA is TGTGCCAGCAGCTTGGGGCAGGGCGATGAGCAGTTCTTC. Its protein product is CASSLGQGDEQFF.